This is a list of T cell receptor beta chains from one sample in a study of cytomegalovirus exposure and HLA in healthy donors. Method: immunoSEQ multiplex PCR; TCRdb's copy keeps in-frame clones and lacks some. The profile shows 150,000 to 200,000 clones, 77% of them singletons. The material sequenced was PBMCs. Source of these receptors: a woman younger than 45 in good health and CMV-seronegative. Both conserved end residues are part of each CDR3. D genes are given only for firm matches. A clone size is listed for some rows: how often the clone was seen (once, few, many), or a class if it is expanded.

few	TRBJ1-4	TRBV7-9	NA	TGTGCCAGCCGGGGGAGAGGGTCTAATGAAAAACTGTTTTTT	CASRGRGSNEKLFF
NA	TRBJ2-1	TRBV5-1	TRBD2	TGCGCCAGCAGCGCCGAGAGCGGGGGGGCCTACAATGAGCAGTTCTTC	CASSAESGGAYNEQFF
NA	TRBJ2-7	TRBV19	NA	TGTGCCAGTAGTATCCGGGACATGGGGCTTCTAAAGCAGTACTTC	CASSIRDMGLLKQYF
NA	TRBJ2-7	TRBV11-1	NA	TGTGCCAGCAGCCCCGGACATCCTCGCGACGAGCAGTACTTC	CASSPGHPRDEQYF
NA	TRBJ2-3	TRBV13	TRBD2	TGTGCCAGCAGCCCTCACCCGGGGGGGCACACAGATACGCAGTATTTT	CASSPHPGGHTDTQYF
few	TRBJ2-1	TRBV19	TRBD2	TGTGCCAGTAGTATGGGACCGATCCGCCTATCTAGCGGGGGGGCGATGAATGAGCAGTTCTTC	CASSMGPIRLSSGGAMNEQFF
NA	TRBJ1-1	TRBV6-1	NA	TGTGCCAGCAGTGAACCCGGTAGGAACACTGAAGCTTTCTTT	CASSEPGRNTEAFF
NA	TRBJ2-6	TRBV5-6	NA	TGTGCCAGCAGGGGGCGGGGATCTGGGGCCAACGTCCTGACTTTC	CASRGRGSGANVLTF
NA	TRBJ1-2	TRBV14	TRBD1	TGTGCCAGCAGCCGCACAGGGGCGGGCGGCTATGGCTACACCTTC	CASSRTGAGGYGYTF
NA	TRBJ2-5	TRBV10-3	TRBD2	TGTGCCATCAGATCGACTAGCAAGGAGACCCAGTACTTC	CAIRSTSKETQYF
NA	TRBJ2-2	TRBV30	TRBD1	TGTGCCTGGACCACGCGGGGGACAGGGACCGGGGAGCTGTTTTTT	CAWTTRGTGTGELFF
NA	TRBJ2-1	TRBV7-8	TRBD2	TGCGCCAGCAGACCAACTAGCGGTGTTTCCTACAATGAGCAGTTCTTC	CASRPTSGVSYNEQFF
NA	TRBJ2-7	TRBV5-4	TRBD1	TGTGCCAGCAGCCTAACTGACGGGGACAGGGCTCGTTACGAGCAGTACTTC	CASSLTDGDRARYEQYF
NA	TRBJ1-4	TRBV5-1	NA	TGCGCCAGCAGCTTGAGGCAGGGAGGGGATGAAAAACTGTTTTTT	CASSLRQGGDEKLFF
once	TRBJ1-1	TRBV2	NA	TGTGCCAGCAGGGGCAGGGCAGCTGTAGCTTTCTTT	CASRGRAAVAFF
NA	TRBJ2-1	TRBV5-6	NA	TGTGCCAGCAGCTTGGAACGGGGTGAGCAGTTCTTC	CASSLERGEQFF
NA	TRBJ2-7	TRBV27	NA	TGTGCCAGCAGTTTTCAGGGGTTGGGGTACGAGCAGTACTTC	CASSFQGLGYEQYF
NA	TRBJ1-5	TRBV18	TRBD1	TGTGCCAGCTCACGGTTACAGGGGGAAGATCAGCCCCAGCATTTT	CASSRLQGEDQPQHF
NA	TRBJ2-7	TRBV7-9	TRBD1	TGTTCCAGCAGCTCGGACAGGTCCACCATTTACGAGCAGTACTTC	CSSSSDRSTIYEQYF
NA	TRBJ1-5	TRBV5-6	TRBD1	TGTGCCAGCAGCTTCGGGACAGGCGGGTATCAGCCCCAGCATTTT	CASSFGTGGYQPQHF
NA	TRBJ1-4	TRBV30	NA	TGTGCCTGGAGTGTGGGGCCGGATGAAAAACTGTTTTTT	CAWSVGPDEKLFF
NA	TRBJ2-1	TRBV28	NA	TGTGCCAGCGCAAGGGGGACCTTGACTTTTTACAATGAGCAGTTCTTC	CASARGTLTFYNEQFF
NA	TRBJ2-2	TRBV9	TRBD2	TGTGCCAGCAGCGTAGAACTAGCGGAGAACACCGGGGAGCTGTTTTTT	CASSVELAENTGELFF
NA	TRBJ1-1	TRBV11-1	NA	TGTGCCAGCGGCCTTGGACAGAAAACAAACACTGAAGCTTTCTTT	CASGLGQKTNTEAFF
few	TRBJ2-5	TRBV5-4	TRBD2	TGTGCCAGCAGCTTGGGTAGCGGGGGGGCCGGGGAGACCCAGTACTTC	CASSLGSGGAGETQYF
once	TRBJ2-7	TRBV2	TRBD1	TGTGCCAGCAGTCCCGGGACAGGGGGTTACGAGCAGTACTTC	CASSPGTGGYEQYF
NA	TRBJ2-7	TRBV5-1	NA	TGCGCCAGCAGCTTGGAAGCAAACTACGAGCAGTACTTC	CASSLEANYEQYF
NA	TRBJ2-5	TRBV29-1	TRBD2	TGCAGCGTTGAGGAGGGCGGGGGAGAGACCCAGTACTTC	CSVEEGGGETQYF
NA	TRBJ1-2	TRBV5-4	NA	TGTGCCAGCAACGGCCGTCGGGGATTTGGGGAGTATGGCTACACCTTC	CASNGRRGFGEYGYTF
few	TRBJ2-3	TRBV5-1	TRBD1	TGCGCCAGCAGCGTAGCAGGAGACAGGGGCACAGATACGCAGTATTTT	CASSVAGDRGTDTQYF
NA	TRBJ2-5	TRBV9	TRBD2	TGTGCCAGCAGCGTAGGGGCTAGCGGGGGGTCACAAGAGACCCAGTACTTC	CASSVGASGGSQETQYF
NA	TRBJ1-1	TRBV7-9	NA	TGTTCCAGCAGTCCGTCGACAATTAACACTGAAGCTTTCTTT	CSSSPSTINTEAFF
NA	TRBJ2-3	TRBV10-3	NA	TGTGCCATCAGGACAGGCGCCGGTACGCAGTATTTT	CAIRTGAGTQYF
NA	TRBJ1-3	TRBV6-5	TRBD1	TGTGCCAGCAGGGGACAGACCTCTGGAAACACCATATATTTT	CASRGQTSGNTIYF